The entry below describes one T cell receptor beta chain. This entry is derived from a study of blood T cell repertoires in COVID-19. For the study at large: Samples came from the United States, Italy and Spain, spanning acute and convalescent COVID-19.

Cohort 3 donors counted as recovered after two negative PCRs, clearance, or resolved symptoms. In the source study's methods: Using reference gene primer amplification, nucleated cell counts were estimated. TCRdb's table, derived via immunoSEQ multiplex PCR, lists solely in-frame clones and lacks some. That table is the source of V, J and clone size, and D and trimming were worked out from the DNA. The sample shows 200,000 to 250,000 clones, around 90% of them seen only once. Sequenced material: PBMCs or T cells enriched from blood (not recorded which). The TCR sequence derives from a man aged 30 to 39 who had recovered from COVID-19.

The CDR3 spells CASNTGTGVIETQYF. DNA for the CDR3: TGCGCCAGCAACACCGGGACAGGGGTGATAGAGACCCAGTACTTC. This rearrangement joins TRBV5-1 to TRBJ2-5; 10 nucleotides agree with TRBD1. V lost 6 bases to trimming and J lost 4 bases; unmatched junction nucleotides: 9. The CDR3 extends over 15 amino acids. Per germline, CDR1 SGHRS and CDR2 YFSETQ.